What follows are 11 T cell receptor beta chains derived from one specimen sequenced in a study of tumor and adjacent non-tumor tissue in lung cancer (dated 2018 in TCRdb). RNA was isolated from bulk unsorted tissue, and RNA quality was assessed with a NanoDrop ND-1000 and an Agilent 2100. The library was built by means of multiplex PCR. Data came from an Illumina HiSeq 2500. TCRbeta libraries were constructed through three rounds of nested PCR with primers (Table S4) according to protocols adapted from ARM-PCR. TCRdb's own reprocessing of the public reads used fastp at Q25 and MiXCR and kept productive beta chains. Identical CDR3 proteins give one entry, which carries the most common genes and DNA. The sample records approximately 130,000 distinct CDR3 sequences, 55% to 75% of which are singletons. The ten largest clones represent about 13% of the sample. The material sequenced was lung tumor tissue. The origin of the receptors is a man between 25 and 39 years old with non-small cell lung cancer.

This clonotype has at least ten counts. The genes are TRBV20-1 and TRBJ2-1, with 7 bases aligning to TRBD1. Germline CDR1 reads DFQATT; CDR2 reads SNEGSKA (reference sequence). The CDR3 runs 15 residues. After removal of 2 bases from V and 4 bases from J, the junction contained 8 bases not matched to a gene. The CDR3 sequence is CSARQGVGFYNEQFF. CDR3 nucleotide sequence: TGCAGTGCTAGACAGGGGGTTGGCTTTTACAATGAGCAGTTCTTC.

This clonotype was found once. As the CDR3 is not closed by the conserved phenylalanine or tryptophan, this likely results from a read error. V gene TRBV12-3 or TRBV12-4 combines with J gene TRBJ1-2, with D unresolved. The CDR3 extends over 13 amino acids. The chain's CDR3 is CASGFRRDYGYTL. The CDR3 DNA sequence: TGTGCCAGCGGTTTTCGCCGGGATTATGGGTACACCCTC.

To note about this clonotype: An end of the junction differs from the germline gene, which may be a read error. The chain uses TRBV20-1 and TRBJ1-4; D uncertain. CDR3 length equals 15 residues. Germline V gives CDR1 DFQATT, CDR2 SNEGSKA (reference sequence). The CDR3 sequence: CSATTRVDPYEKLSF. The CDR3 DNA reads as TGCAGTGCAACGACAAGGGTTGATCCCTATGAAAAACTGTCTTTT.

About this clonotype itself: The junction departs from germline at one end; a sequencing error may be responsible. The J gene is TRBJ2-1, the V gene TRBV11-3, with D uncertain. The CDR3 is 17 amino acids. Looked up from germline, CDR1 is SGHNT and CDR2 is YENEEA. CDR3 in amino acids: CANSLGLRLVLKNEQFF. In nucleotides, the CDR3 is TGTGCCAACAGCTTAGGATTAAGGCTGGTCCTGAAGAATGAACAGTTCTTC.

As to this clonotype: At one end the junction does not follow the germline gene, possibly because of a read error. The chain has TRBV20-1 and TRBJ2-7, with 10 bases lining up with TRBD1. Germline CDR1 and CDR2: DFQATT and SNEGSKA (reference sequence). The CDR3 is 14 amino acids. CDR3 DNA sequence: TGCAATGCTTCCTACCGGGACAGGGGTGAGGAACAGTACTTC. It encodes CNASYRDRGEEQYF.

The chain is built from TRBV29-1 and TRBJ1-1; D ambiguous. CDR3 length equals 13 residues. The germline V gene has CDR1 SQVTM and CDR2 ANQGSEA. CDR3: CGVDAAVDTEAFF. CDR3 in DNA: TGCGGTGTTGATGCAGCGGTGGATACTGAAGCTTTCTTT.

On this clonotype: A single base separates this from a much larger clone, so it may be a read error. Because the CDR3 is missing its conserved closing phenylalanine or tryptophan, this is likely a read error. The CDR3 coding sequence is TGTGCCATCAGTGAGGAGTGGGGTCAAGAGACCCAGTACCTC. This sequence encodes CAISEEWGQETQYL. This chain connects TRBV10-3 to TRBJ2-5; D remains unclear. The CDR3 runs to 14 residues. Deletions cut 2 bases from V and 2 bases from J, with 9 bases between. From germline, CDR1 is ENHRY and CDR2 SYGVKD.

The CDR3 loop is CASSLHVGSVTQYF. The CDR3 DNA sequence: TGTGCCAGCAGCCTACACGTGGGGTCGGTGACCCAGTACTTC. The chain employs TRBV7-2 and TRBJ2-5; D uncertain. The V gene lost 5 bases and the J gene lost 7 bases, with 17 bases spanning the gap. In germline, CDR1 is SGHTA, CDR2 FQGNSA. The CDR3 extends over 14 amino acids.

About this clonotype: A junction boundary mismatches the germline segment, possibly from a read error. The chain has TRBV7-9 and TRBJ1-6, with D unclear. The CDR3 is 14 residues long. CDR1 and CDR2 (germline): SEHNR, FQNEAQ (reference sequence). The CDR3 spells CASSLEGYNSPLHF. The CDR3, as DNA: TGTGCCAGCAGCTTAGAAGGATATAATTCGCCCCTCCACTTT.

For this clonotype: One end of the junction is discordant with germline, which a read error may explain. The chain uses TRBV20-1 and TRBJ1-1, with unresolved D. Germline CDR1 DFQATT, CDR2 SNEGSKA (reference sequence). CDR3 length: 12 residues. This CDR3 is CSAHTGGNEAFF. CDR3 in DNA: TGCAGTGCTCACACGGGTGGAAATGAAGCTTTCTTC.

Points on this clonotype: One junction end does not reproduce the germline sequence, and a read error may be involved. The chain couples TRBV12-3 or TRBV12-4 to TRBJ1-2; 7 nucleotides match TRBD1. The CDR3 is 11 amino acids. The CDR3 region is CASGRGTDYTF. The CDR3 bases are TGTGCCAGTGGTAGGGGGACAGACTACACTTTC.